The text below deals with one T cell receptor beta chain. The antigen it binds to is not known. There are no base qualities to consult, and no much larger clone falls within one base. The sample originates from a study of blood T cell repertoires in COVID-19 (TCRdb year 2020). As for the study more broadly: Collaborator samples came from the United States, Italy and Spain and covered acute and convalescent phases of COVID-19. The samples were drawn from the first 160 participants of the ongoing ImmuneRACE study and from 1,254 subjects provided by 6 global collaborators. The repertoires were made available in a free public database intended to serve as a resource for research on the immune response to SARS-CoV-2. The sample metadata nearly always contained a de-identified subject ID, COVID-19 status, age in years and sex. Where HLA class I and class II types were available, the types were taken from metadata supplied by the sample provider, not from assay-based typing. The dataset comprised deeply sampled blood TCRbeta repertoires from subjects exposed to, actively infected with, or recovered from COVID-19. The prospective study material was composed of cDNA or gDNA derived from T cells, B-cell-depleted T cells, or PBMCs. Results and caveats for the whole study, not just this receptor: Clinical and demographic metadata were provided uncurated, with the amount varying by source and participant.

Trimming removed 2 bases from V and 4 bases from J, leaving 13 bases between the germline ends. The germline V gene encodes CDR1 SGHTS and CDR2 YDEGEE. The CDR3 holds 15 amino acids from the cysteine to the phenylalanine. CDR3 DNA only is kept here, 45 bases in frame from base 1. TCRbeta CDR3 regions were amplified from genomic DNA using the immunoSEQ Assay, a bias-controlled multiplex PCR. Processing in the source paper ran as follows. The number of nucleated cells in each sample was estimated from the amplification of reference gene primers within the assay. To quantify the absolute abundance of each unique TCRbeta CDR3 rearrangement, sequence reads were collapsed and filtered. For each sample, productive Simpson clonality was calculated as the square root of Simpson's diversity index across productive rearrangements. TCRdb took this table from immuneACCESS and kept in-frame rearrangements with V and J called. Such tables lack part of the clones; where checked against another copy, unresolved V genes explain under half of the gap, and the rest is unexplained. The D gene and trimming were derived from the DNA, and the V and J assignments and clone size from that table. The sample table lists about 490,000 clones, approximately 83% of them with a count of one. Clones ranked in the top ten supply about 3% of the sample.

The collaborating institutions used their own protocols to collect whole blood in K2EDTA tubes. For TCRbeta analysis, collaborators shipped samples as frozen whole blood, isolated PBMCs, or DNA extracted from either of those sample types. The rearranged chain carries TRBV5-8 and TRBJ1-3; D gene: possibly TRBD1, on 6 matching bases. The sequence came from a human donor in a cohort sampled during active COVID-19. The sample taken for sequencing was peripheral blood. The CDR3 in this case is CASSFDWGLGNTIYF. In nucleotides, the sequence is TGTGCCAGCAGCTTCGATTGGGGGCTCGGAAACACCATATATTTT.